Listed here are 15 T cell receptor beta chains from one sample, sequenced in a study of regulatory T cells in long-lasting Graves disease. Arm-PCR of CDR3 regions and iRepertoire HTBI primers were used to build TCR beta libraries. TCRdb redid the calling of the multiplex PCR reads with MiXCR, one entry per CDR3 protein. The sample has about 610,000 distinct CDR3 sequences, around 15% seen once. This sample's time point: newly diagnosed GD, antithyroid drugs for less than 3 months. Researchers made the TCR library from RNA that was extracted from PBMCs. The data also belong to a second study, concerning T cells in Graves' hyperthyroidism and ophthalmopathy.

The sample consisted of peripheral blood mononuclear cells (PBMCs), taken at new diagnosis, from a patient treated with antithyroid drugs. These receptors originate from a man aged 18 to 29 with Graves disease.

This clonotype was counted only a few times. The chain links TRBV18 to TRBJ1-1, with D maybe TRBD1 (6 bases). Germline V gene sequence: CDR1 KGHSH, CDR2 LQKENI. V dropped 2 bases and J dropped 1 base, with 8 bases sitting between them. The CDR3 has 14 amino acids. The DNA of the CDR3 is TGTGCCAGCTCACCAAAGGGGGAGAACACTGAAGCTTTCTTT. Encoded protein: CASSPKGENTEAFF.

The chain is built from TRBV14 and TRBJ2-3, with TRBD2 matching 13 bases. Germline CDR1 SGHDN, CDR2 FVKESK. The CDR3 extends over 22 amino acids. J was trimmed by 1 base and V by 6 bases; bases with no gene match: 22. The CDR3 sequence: CASRTKIWTSGSRPRGTDTQYF. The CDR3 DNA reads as TGTGCCAGCAGGACAAAGATCTGGACTAGCGGGAGCAGGCCGAGGGGCACAGATACGCAGTATTTT.

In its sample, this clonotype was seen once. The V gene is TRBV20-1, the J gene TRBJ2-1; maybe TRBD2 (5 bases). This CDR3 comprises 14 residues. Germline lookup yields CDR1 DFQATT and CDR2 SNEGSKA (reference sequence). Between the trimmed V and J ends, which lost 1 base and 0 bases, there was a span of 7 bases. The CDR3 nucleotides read TGCAGTGCTAGAGCGGGAAGCTCCTACAATGAGCAGTTCTTC. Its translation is CSARAGSSYNEQFF.

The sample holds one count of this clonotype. CDR3 sequence reads: CASSSEGGGTGELFF. The DNA of the CDR3 is TGTGCCAGCAGCTCAGAGGGGGGGGGCACCGGGGAGCTGTTTTTT. The chain couples TRBV13 to TRBJ2-2; D may be TRBD2 (7 bases). V was trimmed by 4 bases and J by 4 bases, leaving 13 bases between them. CDR3 length: 15 amino acids. Germline V gene sequence: CDR1 PRHDT, CDR2 FYEKMQ (reference sequence).

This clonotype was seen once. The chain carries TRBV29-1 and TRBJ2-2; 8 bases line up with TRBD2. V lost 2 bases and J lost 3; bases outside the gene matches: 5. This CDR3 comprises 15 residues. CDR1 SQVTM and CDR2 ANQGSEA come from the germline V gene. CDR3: CSVERTSSDTGELFF. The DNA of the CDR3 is TGCAGCGTTGAAAGGACTAGCTCAGACACCGGGGAGCTGTTTTTT.

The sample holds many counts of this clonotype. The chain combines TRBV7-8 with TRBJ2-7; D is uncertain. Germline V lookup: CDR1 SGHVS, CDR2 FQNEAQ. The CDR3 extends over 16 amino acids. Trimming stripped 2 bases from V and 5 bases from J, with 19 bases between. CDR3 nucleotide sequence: TGTGCCAGCAGCTTATCCCAAAACCGGCCCCAGGACGAGCAGTACTTC. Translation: CASSLSQNRPQDEQYF.

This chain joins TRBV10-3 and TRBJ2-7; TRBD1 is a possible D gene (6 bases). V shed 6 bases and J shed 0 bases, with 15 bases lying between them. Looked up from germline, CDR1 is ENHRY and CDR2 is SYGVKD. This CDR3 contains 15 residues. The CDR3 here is CAISPTTDSSYEQYF. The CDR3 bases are TGTGCCATCAGCCCCACGACGGACAGCTCCTACGAGCAGTACTTC.

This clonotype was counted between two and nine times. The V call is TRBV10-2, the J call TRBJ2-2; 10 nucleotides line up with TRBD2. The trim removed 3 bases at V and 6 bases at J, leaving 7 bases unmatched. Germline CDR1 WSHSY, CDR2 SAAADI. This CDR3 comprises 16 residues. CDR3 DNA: TGCGCCAGCAGTGACACTAGCGGGAAAGTATCCGGGGAGCTGTTTTTT. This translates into CASSDTSGKVSGELFF.

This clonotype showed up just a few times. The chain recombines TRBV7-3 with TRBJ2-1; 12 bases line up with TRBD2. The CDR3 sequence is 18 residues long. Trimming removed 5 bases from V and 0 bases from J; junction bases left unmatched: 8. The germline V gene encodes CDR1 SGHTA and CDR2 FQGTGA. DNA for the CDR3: TGTGCCAGCAGCCGACTAGCGGGAGTAAAAAGCTCCTACAATGAGCAGTTCTTC. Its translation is CASSRLAGVKSSYNEQFF. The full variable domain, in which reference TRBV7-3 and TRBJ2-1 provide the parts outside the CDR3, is GAGVSQTPSNKVTEKGKYVELRCDPISGHTALYWYRQSLGQGPEFLIYFQGTGAADDSGLPNDRFFAVRPEGSVSTLKIQRTERGDSAVYLCASSRLAGVKSSYNEQFFGPGTRLTVL.

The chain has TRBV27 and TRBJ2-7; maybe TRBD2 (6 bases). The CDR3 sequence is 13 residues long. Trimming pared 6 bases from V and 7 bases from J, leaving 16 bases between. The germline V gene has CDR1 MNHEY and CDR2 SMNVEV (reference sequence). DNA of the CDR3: TGTGCCAGCAGGGGACTCCTGTCGGGTGAGCAGTACTTC. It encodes CASRGLLSGEQYF.

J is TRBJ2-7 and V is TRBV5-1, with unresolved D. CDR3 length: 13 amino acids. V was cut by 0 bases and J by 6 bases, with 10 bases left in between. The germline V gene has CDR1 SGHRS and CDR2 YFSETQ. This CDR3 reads CASSLEVSVEQYF. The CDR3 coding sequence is TGCGCCAGCAGCTTGGAGGTATCAGTCGAGCAGTACTTC.

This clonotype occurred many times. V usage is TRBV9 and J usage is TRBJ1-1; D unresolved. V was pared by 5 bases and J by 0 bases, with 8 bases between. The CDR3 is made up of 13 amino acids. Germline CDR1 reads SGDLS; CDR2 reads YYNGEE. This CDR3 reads CASRRSMNTEAFF. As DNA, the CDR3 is TGTGCCAGCAGGCGGAGCATGAACACTGAAGCTTTCTTT.

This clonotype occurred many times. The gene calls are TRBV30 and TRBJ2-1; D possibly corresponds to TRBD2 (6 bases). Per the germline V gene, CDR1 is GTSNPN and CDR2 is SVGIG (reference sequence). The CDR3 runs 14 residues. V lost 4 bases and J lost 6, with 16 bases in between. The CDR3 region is CAWTFGGIVNEQFF. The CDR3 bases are TGTGCCTGGACGTTCGGGGGTATTGTCAATGAGCAGTTCTTC.

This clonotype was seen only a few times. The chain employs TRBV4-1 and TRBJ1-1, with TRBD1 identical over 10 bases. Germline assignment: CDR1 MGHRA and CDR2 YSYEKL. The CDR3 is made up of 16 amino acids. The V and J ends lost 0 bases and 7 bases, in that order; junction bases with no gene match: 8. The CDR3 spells CASSQDRGQGKGEAFF. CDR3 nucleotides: TGCGCCAGCAGCCAAGATAGGGGACAGGGGAAGGGTGAAGCTTTCTTT.

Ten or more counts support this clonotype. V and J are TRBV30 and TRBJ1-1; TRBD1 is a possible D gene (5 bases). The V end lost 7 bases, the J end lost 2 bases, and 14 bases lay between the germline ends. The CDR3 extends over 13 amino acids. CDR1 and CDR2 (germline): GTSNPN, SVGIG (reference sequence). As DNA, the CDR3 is TGTGCCTTAGGGCGGGGGAGCAACACTGAAGCTTTCTTT. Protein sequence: CALGRGSNTEAFF.